This T cell receptor beta chain is from a study of blood T cell repertoires in COVID-19. Study-level information: The study drew acute and convalescent COVID-19 samples from the United States, Italy and Spain. Sample material is recorded as cDNA or gDNA derived from T cells, B-cell-depleted T cells, or PBMCs.

Methods used by the authors: From reference gene primer amplification, estimates of nucleated cell counts were derived. Using immunoSEQ multiplex PCR, the repertoire was profiled, and TCRdb retains in-frame clones only, with some absent. The V and J calls and clone size were taken over from that table, and D and trimming were inferred from the DNA. This table holds tens of thousands of clones, less than 90% found once. V was shortened by 7 bases and J by 2 bases, with 16 bases between the two germline ends. The CDR3 length is 14 residues. Per the germline V gene, CDR1 is SGHRS and CDR2 is YFSETQ. This TCR came from a man aged 55-75 years with acute or convalescent COVID-19. The sequenced sample consisted of peripheral blood. The J gene is TRBJ2-7, the V gene TRBV5-1; D perhaps matches TRBD2 (5 bases). In DNA form, the CDR3 reads TGCGCCAGCCGGATGGTCCCGGGGACCTACGAGCAGTACTTC. Its translation: CASRMVPGTYEQYF.